Included here is one TCR beta chain sequence, with context. Its antigen remains unidentified. Germline CDR1 MGHRA, CDR2 YSYEKL. The CDR3 runs to 19 residues. V shed 2 bases and J 0 bases; nucleotides not matched to a gene: 13. This sample was included in a study of blood T cells in healthy people across ages. The wider study: Template switching retrieved approximately one barcoded beta molecule for each two T cells. Points from the study as a whole: The lack of PBMC sorting stopped any conclusive naive versus antigen-experienced comparison. The percentage of naive T cells correlated strongly with TCR beta diversity.

Using a J-beta primer mix together with a sample-barcoded 5' primer, a second PCR was run for roughly 7 to 11 cycles. TCRdb reprocessed the 5' RACE reads with MiXCR, giving one entry per CDR3 protein. Of fewer than 2,000,000 distinct CDR3 sequences listed, about 35% were seen once; the top ten hold around 10%. PBMCs numbering at least 6 million were isolated per sample. This TCR was recovered from a woman aged 30 to 39 in good health. Sequencing was done on a sample of blood. V and J are TRBV4-1 and TRBJ2-3, with 8 bases aligning to TRBD2. The CDR3 is CASSQTGSGNNLSTDTQYF. Here the CDR3 DNA reads TGCGCCAGCAGCCAAACGGGTAGCGGGAACAATCTGAGCACAGATACGCAGTATTTT.